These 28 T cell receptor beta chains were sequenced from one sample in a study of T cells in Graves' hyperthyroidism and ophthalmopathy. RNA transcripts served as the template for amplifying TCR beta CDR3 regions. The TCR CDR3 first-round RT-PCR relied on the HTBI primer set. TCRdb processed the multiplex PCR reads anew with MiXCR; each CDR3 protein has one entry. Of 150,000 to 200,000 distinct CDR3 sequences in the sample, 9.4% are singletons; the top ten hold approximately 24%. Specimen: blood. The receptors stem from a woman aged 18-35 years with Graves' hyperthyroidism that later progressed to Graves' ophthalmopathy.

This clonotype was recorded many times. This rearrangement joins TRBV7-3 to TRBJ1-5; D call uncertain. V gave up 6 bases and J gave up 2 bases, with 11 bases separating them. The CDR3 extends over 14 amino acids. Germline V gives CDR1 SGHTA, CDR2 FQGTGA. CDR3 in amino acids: CASSKLRGNQPQHF. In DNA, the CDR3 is TGTGCCAGCAGTAAGTTGAGGGGCAATCAGCCCCAGCATTTT.

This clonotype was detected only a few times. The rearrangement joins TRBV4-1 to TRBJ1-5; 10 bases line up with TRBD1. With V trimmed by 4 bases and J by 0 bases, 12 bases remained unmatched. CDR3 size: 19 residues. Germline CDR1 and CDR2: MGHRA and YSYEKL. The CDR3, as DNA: TGCGCCAGCAGCCCTTCCCCGACAGGGGGCGCATATAGCAATCAGCCCCAGCATTTT. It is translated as CASSPSPTGGAYSNQPQHF.

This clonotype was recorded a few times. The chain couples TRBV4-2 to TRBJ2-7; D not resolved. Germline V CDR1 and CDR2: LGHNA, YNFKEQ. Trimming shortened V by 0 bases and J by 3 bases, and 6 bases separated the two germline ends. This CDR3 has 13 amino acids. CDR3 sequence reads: CASSQDRDYEQYF. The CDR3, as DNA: TGTGCCAGCAGCCAAGATAGGGACTACGAGCAGTACTTC.

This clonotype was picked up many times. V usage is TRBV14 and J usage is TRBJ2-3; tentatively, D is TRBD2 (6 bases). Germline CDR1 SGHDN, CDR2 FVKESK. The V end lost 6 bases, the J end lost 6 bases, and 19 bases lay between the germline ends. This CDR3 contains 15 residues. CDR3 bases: TGTGCCAGCAGTCGGGCGGGGTTAGCGTTGGATACGCAGTATTTT. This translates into CASSRAGLALDTQYF.

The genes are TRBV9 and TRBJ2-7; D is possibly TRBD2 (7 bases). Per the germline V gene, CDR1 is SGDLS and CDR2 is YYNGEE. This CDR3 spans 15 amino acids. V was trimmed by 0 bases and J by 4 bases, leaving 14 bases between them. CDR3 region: CASSVEGGDYYEQYF. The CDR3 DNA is TGTGCCAGCAGCGTAGAGGGGGGGGATTATTACGAGCAGTACTTC.

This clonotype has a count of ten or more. The CDR3 DNA follows: TGTGCCAGCAGTTTATTTGGGGATGCGTCCTACAATGAGCAGTTCTTC. This gives the protein CASSLFGDASYNEQFF. The chain joins TRBV27 to TRBJ2-1; D is ambiguous. The CDR3 loop spans 16 amino acids. Germline CDR1 reads MNHEY; CDR2 reads SMNVEV (reference sequence). Trimming shortened V by 1 base and J by 1 base, and 11 bases separated the two germline ends.

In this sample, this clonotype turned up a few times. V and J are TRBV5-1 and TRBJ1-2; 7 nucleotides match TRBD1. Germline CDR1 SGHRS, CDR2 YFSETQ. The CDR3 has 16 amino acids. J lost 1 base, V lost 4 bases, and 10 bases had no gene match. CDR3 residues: CASSPGTASLNYGYTF. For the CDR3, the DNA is TGCGCCAGCAGCCCCGGGACAGCGAGTCTTAACTATGGCTACACCTTC. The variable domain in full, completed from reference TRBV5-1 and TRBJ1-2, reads KAGVTQTPRYLIKTRGQQVTLSCSPISGHRSVSWYQQTPGQGLQFLFEYFSETQRNKGNFPGRFSGRQFSNSRSEMNVSTLELGDSALYLCASSPGTASLNYGYTFGSGTRLTVV.

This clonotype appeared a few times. Here the CDR3 DNA reads TGCGCCAGCAGCCAAGGCCTAAGGGGAGGGTCTGGAAACACCATATATTTT. Its translation: CASSQGLRGGSGNTIYF. The chain has TRBV4-1 and TRBJ1-3; tentatively, D is TRBD1 (5 bases). Trimming took off 1 base at V and 1 base at J, with 14 bases between the two ends. The CDR3 is 17 residues long. From germline, CDR1 is MGHRA and CDR2 YSYEKL.

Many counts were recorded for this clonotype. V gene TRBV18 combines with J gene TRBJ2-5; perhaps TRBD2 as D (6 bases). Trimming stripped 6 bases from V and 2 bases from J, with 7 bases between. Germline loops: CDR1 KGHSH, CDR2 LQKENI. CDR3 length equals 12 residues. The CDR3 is CASSREQETQYF. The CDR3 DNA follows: TGTGCCAGCTCGCGGGAACAAGAGACCCAGTACTTC.

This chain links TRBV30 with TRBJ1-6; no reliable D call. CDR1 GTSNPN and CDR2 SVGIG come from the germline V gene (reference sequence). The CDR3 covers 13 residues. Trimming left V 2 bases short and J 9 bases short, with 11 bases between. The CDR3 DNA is TGTGCCTGGAGTCGGCGGAATGTTTCACCCCTCCACTTT. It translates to CAWSRRNVSPLHF. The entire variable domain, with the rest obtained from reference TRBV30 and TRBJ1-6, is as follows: SQTIHQWPATLVQPVGSPLSLECTVEGTSNPNLYWYRQAAGRGLQLLFYSVGIGQISSEVPQNLSASRPQDRQFILSSKKLLLSDSGFYLCAWSRRNVSPLHFGNGTRLTVT.

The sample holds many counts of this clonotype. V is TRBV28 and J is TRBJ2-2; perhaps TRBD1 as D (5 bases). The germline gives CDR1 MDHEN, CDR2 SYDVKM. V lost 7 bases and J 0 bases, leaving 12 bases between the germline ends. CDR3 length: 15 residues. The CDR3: CASKGKYANTGELFF. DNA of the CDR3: TGTGCCAGCAAGGGGAAATACGCGAACACCGGGGAGCTGTTTTTT.

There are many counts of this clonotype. CDR3: CASSPEGQEAFF. The DNA of the CDR3 is TGTGCCAGCAGCCCTGAGGGTCAAGAAGCTTTCTTT. V usage is TRBV6-1 and J usage is TRBJ1-1; D is ambiguous. Germline V gene data show CDR1 as MNHNS and CDR2 as SASEGT. The V end was cut by 6 bases, the J end by 8 bases, with 13 bases between. The CDR3 is made up of 12 amino acids.

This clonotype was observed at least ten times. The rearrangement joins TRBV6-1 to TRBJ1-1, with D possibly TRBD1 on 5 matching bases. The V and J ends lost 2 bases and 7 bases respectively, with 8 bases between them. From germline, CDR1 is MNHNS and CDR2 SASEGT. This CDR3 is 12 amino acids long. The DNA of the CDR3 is TGTGCCAGCAGTGAATCAGGGTATGAAGCTTTCTTT. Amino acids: CASSESGYEAFF.

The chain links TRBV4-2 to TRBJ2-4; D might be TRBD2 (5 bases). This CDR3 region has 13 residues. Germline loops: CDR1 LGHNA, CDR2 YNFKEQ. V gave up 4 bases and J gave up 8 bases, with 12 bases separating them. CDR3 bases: TGTGCCAGCAGCCTAGGGCTAGCTGACATTCAGTACTTC. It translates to CASSLGLADIQYF.

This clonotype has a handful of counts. CDR3 protein: CASSLVAGAGEQYF. In DNA form, the CDR3 reads TGTGCCAGCAGCTTGGTAGCGGGAGCCGGCGAGCAGTACTTC. The rearrangement links TRBV4-2 to TRBJ2-7; 9 bases line up with TRBD2. CDR3 length: 14 amino acids. Looked up from germline, CDR1 is LGHNA and CDR2 is YNFKEQ. V was pared by 5 bases and J by 6 bases, with 8 bases of the junction left unmatched.

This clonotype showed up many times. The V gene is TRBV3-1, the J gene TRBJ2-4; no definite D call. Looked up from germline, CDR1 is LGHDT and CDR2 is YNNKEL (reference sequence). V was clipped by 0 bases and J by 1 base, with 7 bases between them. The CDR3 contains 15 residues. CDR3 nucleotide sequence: TGTGCCAGCAGCCAAGAAGGCTCGGCCAAAAACATTCAGTACTTC. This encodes CASSQEGSAKNIQYF.

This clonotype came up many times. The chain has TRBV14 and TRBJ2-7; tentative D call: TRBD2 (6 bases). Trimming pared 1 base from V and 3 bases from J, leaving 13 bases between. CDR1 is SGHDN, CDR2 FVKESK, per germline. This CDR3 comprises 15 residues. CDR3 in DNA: TGTGCCAGCAGCCAAGGGAGGGGCGGAGTCTACGAGCAGTACTTC. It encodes CASSQGRGGVYEQYF.

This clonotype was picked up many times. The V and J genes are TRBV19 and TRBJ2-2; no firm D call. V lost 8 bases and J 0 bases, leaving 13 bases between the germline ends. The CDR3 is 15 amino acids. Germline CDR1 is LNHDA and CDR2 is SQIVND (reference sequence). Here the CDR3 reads CASEVGVTNTGELFF. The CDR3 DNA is TGTGCCAGTGAGGTTGGGGTTACGAACACCGGGGAGCTGTTTTTT.

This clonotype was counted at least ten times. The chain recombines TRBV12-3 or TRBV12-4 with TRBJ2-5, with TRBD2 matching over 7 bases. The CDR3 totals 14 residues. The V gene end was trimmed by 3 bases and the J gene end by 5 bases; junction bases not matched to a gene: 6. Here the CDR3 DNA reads TGTGCCAGCAGTTTGACTAGCTTCCTGGAGACCCAGTACTTC. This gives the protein CASSLTSFLETQYF.

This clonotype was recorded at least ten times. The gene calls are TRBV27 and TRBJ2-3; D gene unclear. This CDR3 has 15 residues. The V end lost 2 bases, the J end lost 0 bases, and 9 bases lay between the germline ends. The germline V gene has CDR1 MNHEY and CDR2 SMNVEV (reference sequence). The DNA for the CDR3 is TGTGCCAGCAGTTTAGACGGAGCTAGCACAGATACGCAGTATTTT. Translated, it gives CASSLDGASTDTQYF.

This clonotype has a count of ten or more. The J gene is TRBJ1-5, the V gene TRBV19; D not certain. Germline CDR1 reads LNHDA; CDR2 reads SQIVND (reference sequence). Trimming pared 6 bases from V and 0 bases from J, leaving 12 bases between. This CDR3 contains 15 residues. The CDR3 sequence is CASSRDVLSNQPQHF. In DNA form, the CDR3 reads TGTGCCAGTAGCCGCGACGTCCTTAGCAATCAGCCCCAGCATTTT.

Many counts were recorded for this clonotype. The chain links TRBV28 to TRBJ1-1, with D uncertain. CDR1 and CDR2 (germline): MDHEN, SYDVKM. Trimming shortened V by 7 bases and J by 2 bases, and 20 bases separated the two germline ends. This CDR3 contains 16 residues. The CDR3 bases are TGTGCCAGCAACACCCGCATCTGGACGGACAACACTGAAGCTTTCTTT. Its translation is CASNTRIWTDNTEAFF.

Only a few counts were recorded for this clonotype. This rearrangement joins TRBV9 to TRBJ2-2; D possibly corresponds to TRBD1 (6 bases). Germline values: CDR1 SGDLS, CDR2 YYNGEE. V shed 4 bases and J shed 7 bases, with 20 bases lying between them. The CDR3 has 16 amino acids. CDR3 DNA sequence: TGTGCCAGCAGCCTCGCCCCGGGAATACAGGGCGGGGAGCTGTTTTTT. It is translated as CASSLAPGIQGGELFF.

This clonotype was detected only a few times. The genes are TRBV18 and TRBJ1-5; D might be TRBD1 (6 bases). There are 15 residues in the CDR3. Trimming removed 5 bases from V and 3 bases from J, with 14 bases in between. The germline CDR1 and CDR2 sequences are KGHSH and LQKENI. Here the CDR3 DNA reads TGTGCCAGCTCATCGGAAGGGGGGCTCAATCAGCCCCAGCATTTT. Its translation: CASSSEGGLNQPQHF.

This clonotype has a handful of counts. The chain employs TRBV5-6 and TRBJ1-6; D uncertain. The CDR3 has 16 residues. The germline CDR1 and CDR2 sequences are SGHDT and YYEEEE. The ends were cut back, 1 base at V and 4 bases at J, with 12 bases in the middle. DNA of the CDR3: TGTGCCAGCAGCTTGACGGGCTGGTCATATAATTCACCCCTCCACTTT. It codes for CASSLTGWSYNSPLHF.

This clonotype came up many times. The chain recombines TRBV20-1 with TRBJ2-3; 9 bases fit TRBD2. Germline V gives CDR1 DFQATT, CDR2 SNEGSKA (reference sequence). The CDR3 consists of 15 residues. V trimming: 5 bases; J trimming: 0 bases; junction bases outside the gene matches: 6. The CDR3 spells CSAVGGGVSTDTQYF. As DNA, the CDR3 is TGCAGTGCTGTAGGCGGGGGGGTAAGCACAGATACGCAGTATTTT.

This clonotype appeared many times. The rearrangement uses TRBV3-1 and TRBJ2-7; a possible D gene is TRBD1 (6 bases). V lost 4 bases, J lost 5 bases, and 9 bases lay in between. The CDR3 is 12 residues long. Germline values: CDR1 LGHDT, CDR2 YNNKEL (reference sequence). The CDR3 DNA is TGTGCCAGCAGCCCGACAGGTAACGAGCAGTACTTC. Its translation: CASSPTGNEQYF.

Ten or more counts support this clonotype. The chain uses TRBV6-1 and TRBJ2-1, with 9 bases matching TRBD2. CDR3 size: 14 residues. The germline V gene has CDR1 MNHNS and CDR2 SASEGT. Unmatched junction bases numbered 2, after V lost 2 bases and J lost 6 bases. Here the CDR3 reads CASSELSGSNEQFF. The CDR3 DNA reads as TGTGCCAGCAGTGAACTTAGCGGGAGCAATGAGCAGTTCTTC.